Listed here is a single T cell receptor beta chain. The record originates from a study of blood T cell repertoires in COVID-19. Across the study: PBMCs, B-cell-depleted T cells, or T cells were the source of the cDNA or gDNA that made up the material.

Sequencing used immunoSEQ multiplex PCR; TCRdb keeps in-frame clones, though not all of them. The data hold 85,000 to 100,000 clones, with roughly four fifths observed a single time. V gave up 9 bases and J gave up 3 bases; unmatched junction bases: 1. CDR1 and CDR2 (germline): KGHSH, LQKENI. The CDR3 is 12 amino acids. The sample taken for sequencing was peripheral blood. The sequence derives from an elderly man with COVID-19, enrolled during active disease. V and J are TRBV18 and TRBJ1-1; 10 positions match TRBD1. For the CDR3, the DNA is TGTGCCAGTGGACAGGGGGACACTGAAGCTTTCTTT. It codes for CASGQGDTEAFF.